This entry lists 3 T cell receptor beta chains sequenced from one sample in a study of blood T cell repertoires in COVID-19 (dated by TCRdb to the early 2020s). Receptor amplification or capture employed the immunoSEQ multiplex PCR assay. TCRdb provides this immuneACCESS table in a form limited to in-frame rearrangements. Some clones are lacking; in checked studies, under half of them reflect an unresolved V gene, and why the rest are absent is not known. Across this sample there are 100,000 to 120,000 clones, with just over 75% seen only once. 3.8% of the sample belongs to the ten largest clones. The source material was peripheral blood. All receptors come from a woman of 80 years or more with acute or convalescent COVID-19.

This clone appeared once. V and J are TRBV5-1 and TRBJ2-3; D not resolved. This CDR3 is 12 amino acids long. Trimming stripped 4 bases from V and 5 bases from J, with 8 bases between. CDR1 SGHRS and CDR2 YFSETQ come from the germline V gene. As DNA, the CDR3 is TGCGCCAGCAGCGACCCGGGAGATACGCAGTATTTT. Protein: CASSDPGDTQYF.

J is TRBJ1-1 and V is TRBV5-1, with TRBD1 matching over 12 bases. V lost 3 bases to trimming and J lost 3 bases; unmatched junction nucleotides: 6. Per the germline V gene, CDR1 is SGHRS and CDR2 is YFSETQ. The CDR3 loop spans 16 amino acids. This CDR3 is CASSWGTGGADTEAFF. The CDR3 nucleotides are TGCGCCAGCAGCTGGGGGACAGGGGGCGCGGACACTGAAGCTTTCTTT. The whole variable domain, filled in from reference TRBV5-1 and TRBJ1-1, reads KAGVTQTPRYLIKTRGQQVTLSCSPISGHRSVSWYQQTPGQGLQFLFEYFSETQRNKGNFPGRFSGRQFSNSRSEMNVSTLELGDSALYLCASSWGTGGADTEAFFGQGTRLTVV.

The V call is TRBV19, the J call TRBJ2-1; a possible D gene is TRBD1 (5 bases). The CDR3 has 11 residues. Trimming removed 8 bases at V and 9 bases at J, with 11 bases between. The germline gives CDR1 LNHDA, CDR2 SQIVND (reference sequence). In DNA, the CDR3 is TGTGCCAGTCGCCAGGGAAGTGAGCAGTTCTTC. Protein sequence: CASRQGSEQFF.